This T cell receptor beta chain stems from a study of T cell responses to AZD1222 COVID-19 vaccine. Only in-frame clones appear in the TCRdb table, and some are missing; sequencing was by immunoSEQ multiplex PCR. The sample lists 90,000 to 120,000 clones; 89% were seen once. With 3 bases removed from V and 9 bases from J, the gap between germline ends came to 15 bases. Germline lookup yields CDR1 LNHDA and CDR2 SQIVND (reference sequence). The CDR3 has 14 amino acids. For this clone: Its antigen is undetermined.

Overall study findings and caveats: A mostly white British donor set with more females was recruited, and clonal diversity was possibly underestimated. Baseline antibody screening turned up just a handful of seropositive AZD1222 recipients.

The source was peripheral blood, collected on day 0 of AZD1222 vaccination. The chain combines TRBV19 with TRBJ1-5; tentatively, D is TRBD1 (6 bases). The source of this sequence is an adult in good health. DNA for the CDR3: TGTGCCAGTAGTATTCTGGGGGCCGACAGGCCCCAGCATTTT. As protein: CASSILGADRPQHF.